A single sample gave rise to the 29 T cell receptor beta chains below, sequenced in a study of blood T cell repertoires in COVID-19. Profiling relied on immunoSEQ multiplex PCR, and the TCRdb table lists in-frame clones only, not all of them. This table holds 100,000 to 120,000 clones, about 72% found once. Source material: peripheral blood. These receptors were obtained from an older woman with acute or convalescent COVID-19.

J is TRBJ1-2 and V is TRBV30; D unclear. Germline assignment: CDR1 GTSNPN and CDR2 SVGIG (reference sequence). V gave up 0 bases and J gave up 7 bases, with 15 bases separating them. This CDR3 is 14 amino acids long. The CDR3 DNA follows: TGTGCCTGGAGTGTTAGAGGGCCCGGAGGTGGCTACACCTTC. It is translated as CAWSVRGPGGGYTF.

This clone was picked up many times. The rearrangement links TRBV7-8 to TRBJ1-2; a possible D gene is TRBD1 (6 bases). From germline, CDR1 is SGHVS and CDR2 FQNEAQ. This CDR3 is built from 14 residues. The V gene lost 0 bases and the J gene lost 7 bases, with 12 bases spanning the gap. This chain's CDR3 is CASSLAPGAVGYTF. The DNA for the CDR3 is TGTGCCAGCAGCTTAGCACCAGGGGCGGTTGGCTACACCTTC. The full variable domain, its missing parts supplied by reference TRBV7-8 and TRBJ1-2, is GAGVSQSPRYKVAKRGQDVALRCDPISGHVSLFWYQQALGQGPEFLTYFQNEAQLDKSGLPSDRFFAERPEGSVSTLKIQRTQQEDSAVYLCASSLAPGAVGYTFGSGTRLTVV.

The chain links TRBV9 to TRBJ2-1, with 9 bases lining up with TRBD1. This CDR3 is built from 16 residues. CDR1 SGDLS and CDR2 YYNGEE come from the germline V gene. The J segment lost 7 bases and the V segment lost 3 bases, leaving 11 bases of the junction unmatched. The CDR3 here is CASSASTGGWGNEQFF. The DNA of the CDR3 is TGTGCCAGCAGCGCCAGCACAGGGGGCTGGGGGAATGAGCAGTTCTTC.

V and J are TRBV7-9 and TRBJ2-1, with D possibly matching TRBD1 (5 bases). CDR3 length: 15 residues. The germline V gene encodes CDR1 SEHNR and CDR2 FQNEAQ (reference sequence). The germline V and J ends were trimmed by 1 base and 8 bases, with 15 bases remaining between them. The CDR3 coding sequence is TGTGCCAGCAGCTTAGGGGCGGCAGGGTCACATGAGCAGTTCTTC. Its translation: CASSLGAAGSHEQFF.

This clone was observed once. The rearrangement uses TRBV9 and TRBJ1-3; a possible D gene is TRBD1 (6 bases). Looked up from germline, CDR1 is SGDLS and CDR2 is YYNGEE. There are 14 residues in the CDR3. V was clipped by 3 bases and J by 3 bases, with 10 bases between them. The CDR3 nucleotides are TGTGCCAGCAGCGCACAGGGTCGTGGAAACACCATATATTTT. Its translation is CASSAQGRGNTIYF. The full variable domain, rest sourced from reference TRBV9 and TRBJ1-3, is DSGVTQTPKHLITATGQRVTLRCSPRSGDLSVYWYQQSLDQGLQFLIQYYNGEERAKGNILERFSAQQFPDLHSELNLSSLELGDSALYFCASSAQGRGNTIYFGEGSWLTVV.

This clone was seen many times. The V gene is TRBV2, the J gene TRBJ2-3, with TRBD2 identical over 15 bases. Germline CDR1 and CDR2: SNHLY and FYNNEI. The CDR3 runs to 14 residues. Trimming removed 5 bases from V and 13 bases from J; junction bases left unmatched: 7. This CDR3 reads CASSPRTSGGAEYF. The CDR3, as DNA: TGTGCCAGCAGTCCCCGGACTAGCGGGGGGGCTGAGTATTTT.

The chain recombines TRBV5-1 with TRBJ1-2, with 9 bases lining up with TRBD1. The CDR3 consists of 19 residues. V dropped 0 bases and J dropped 0; count of bases not matched to a gene: 12. Germline loops: CDR1 SGHRS, CDR2 YFSETQ. The CDR3 DNA is TGCGCCAGCAGCTTGGCCCCTATGGGACAGGGCCCCTCTAACTATGGCTACACCTTC. As protein: CASSLAPMGQGPSNYGYTF.

The table lists this clone with a few counts. The chain is built from TRBV5-5 and TRBJ1-1, with D perhaps matching TRBD1 (5 bases). This CDR3 has 14 residues. Trimming left V 2 bases short and J 2 bases short, with 10 bases between. Germline V gene lookup returns CDR1 SGHKS and CDR2 YYEKEE (reference sequence). The CDR3 protein is CASSFGGGNTEAFF. In DNA, the CDR3 is TGTGCCAGCAGCTTCGGGGGAGGAAACACTGAAGCTTTCTTT.

DNA for the CDR3: TGCGCCAGCAGACAGACAGCTAACTATGGCTACACCTTC. Protein: CASRQTANYGYTF. The chain employs TRBV5-1 and TRBJ1-2; TRBD1 is a possible D gene (5 bases). Germline CDR1 reads SGHRS; CDR2 reads YFSETQ. This CDR3 has 13 amino acids. Trimming removed 5 bases at V and 0 bases at J, with 8 bases between.

The rearrangement links TRBV2 to TRBJ2-5; 11 bases line up with TRBD2. The CDR3 is 17 residues long. From germline, CDR1 is SNHLY and CDR2 FYNNEI. Trimming took 5 bases from V and 3 from J; bases not matched to a gene: 11. The CDR3: CASSPLPGTSGKETQYF. CDR3 DNA: TGTGCCAGCAGTCCCCTTCCCGGGACTAGCGGCAAAGAGACCCAGTACTTC.

The V and J genes are TRBV10-1 and TRBJ2-7; a possible D gene is TRBD1 (6 bases). The CDR3 is 17 residues long. Trimming took off 5 bases at V and 0 bases at J, with 20 bases between the two ends. Germline lookup yields CDR1 WNHNN and CDR2 SYGVQD (reference sequence). CDR3 nucleotide sequence: TGCGCCAGCAGTCCTACTCAGGGGCGCCCGAGCTCCTACGAGCAGTACTTC. Protein: CASSPTQGRPSSYEQYF.

This chain links TRBV14 with TRBJ1-6; no clear D. V was trimmed by 4 bases and J by 10 bases, leaving 17 bases between them. From germline, CDR1 is SGHDN and CDR2 FVKESK. CDR3 length: 15 residues. The CDR3 here is CASSLQTGSSSPLHF. The CDR3 DNA is TGTGCCAGCAGCCTTCAGACGGGGTCTTCCTCACCCCTCCACTTT.

The CDR3 loop is CASSLNLGTGIYGYTF. CDR3 DNA sequence: TGTGCCAGCAGTCTAAACCTCGGGACAGGGATCTATGGCTACACCTTC. The rearrangement uses TRBV6-2 or TRBV6-3 and TRBJ1-2; TRBD1 matches at 9 bases. This CDR3 contains 16 residues. The junction had 11 bases not matched to a gene; V was cut back by 5 bases and J by 4 bases. Germline values: CDR1 MNHEY, CDR2 SVGEGT.

The chain has TRBV27 and TRBJ2-3, with 9 bases identical to TRBD2. CDR3 size: 13 residues. Looked up from germline, CDR1 is MNHEY and CDR2 is SMNVEV (reference sequence). J lost 4 bases, V lost 7 bases, and 3 bases had no gene match. DNA for the CDR3: TGTGCCAGCAATGTAGCGGGGGCAGATACGCAGTATTTT. This gives the protein CASNVAGADTQYF.

The chain links TRBV5-1 to TRBJ2-3; TRBD2 agrees at 14 bases. The CDR3 sequence is 16 residues long. Per germline, CDR1 SGHRS and CDR2 YFSETQ. V was clipped by 4 bases and J by 7 bases; unmatched bases: 8. The CDR3 loop reads CASSQQTSGGEYTQYF. The CDR3 nucleotides are TGCGCCAGCAGCCAACAGACTAGCGGGGGGGAATATACGCAGTATTTT.

This clone has just one count. The gene calls are TRBV28 and TRBJ2-2; 8 bases are shared with TRBD2. Per the germline V gene, CDR1 is MDHEN and CDR2 is SYDVKM. This CDR3 contains 14 residues. J was trimmed by 1 base and V by 8 bases; bases with no gene match: 3. CDR3 nucleotides: TGTGCCAGCGGCCGGGGGGGGAACACCGGGGAGCTGTTTTTT. This codes for CASGRGGNTGELFF.

The chain is built from TRBV30 and TRBJ1-5; 9 nucleotides line up with TRBD1. This CDR3 contains 16 residues. Trimming at V came to 1 base and at J to 3 bases, leaving 7 bases not matched to a gene. Per the germline V gene, CDR1 is GTSNPN and CDR2 is SVGIG (reference sequence). The CDR3 DNA reads TGTGCCTGGAGTGGCCCGGGACAGGGCTACAATCAGCCCCAGCATTTT. Encoded protein: CAWSGPGQGYNQPQHF.

In this sample, this clone turned up a few times. This sequence joins TRBV6-2 or TRBV6-3 and TRBJ1-6; D call uncertain. Trimming took off 6 bases at V and 7 bases at J, with 13 bases between the two ends. This CDR3 spans 14 amino acids. Germline CDR1 is MNHEY and CDR2 is SVGEGT. As DNA, the CDR3 is TGTGCCAGCAGCCGAGATCTCGGGAATTCACCCCTCCACTTT. It is translated as CASSRDLGNSPLHF.

V usage is TRBV7-6 and J usage is TRBJ1-5; the D gene is possibly TRBD1 (5 bases). Trimming stripped 5 bases from V and 0 bases from J, with 17 bases between. The CDR3 extends over 17 amino acids. CDR1 is SGHVS, CDR2 FNYEAQ, per germline. The chain's CDR3 is CASSRPRGLYSNQPQHF. CDR3 nucleotides: TGTGCCAGCAGCCGCCCGCGGGGCTTATATAGCAATCAGCCCCAGCATTTT. Supplemented by reference TRBV7-6 and TRBJ1-5, the full variable domain reads GAGVSQSPRYKVTKRGQDVALRCDPISGHVSLYWYRQALGQGPEFLTYFNYEAQQDKSGLPNDRFSAERPEGSISTLTIQRTEQRDSAMYRCASSRPRGLYSNQPQHFGDGTRLSIL.

This clone was detected only a few times. The chain carries TRBV29-1 and TRBJ1-1; no firm D call. V lost 5 bases and J lost 2, with 9 bases in between. Per the germline V gene, CDR1 is SQVTM and CDR2 is ANQGSEA. This CDR3 comprises 12 residues. This CDR3 reads CSVRAGNTEAFF. As DNA, the CDR3 is TGCAGCGTTCGCGCGGGAAACACTGAAGCTTTCTTT.

V is TRBV3-1 (or the pseudogene TRBV3-2) and J is TRBJ1-6; 9 positions agree with TRBD1. Germline CDR1 is LGHDT and CDR2 is YNNKEL (reference sequence). After removal of 1 base from V and 7 bases from J, the junction contained 5 bases not matched to a gene. The CDR3 is 16 amino acids. In DNA form, the CDR3 reads TGTGCCAGCAGCCAAGGGTGGACAGGGGCAAATTCACCCCTCCACTTT. This gives the protein CASSQGWTGANSPLHF.

The sample holds a few counts of this clone. The same CDR3 arises from other DNA sequences in this sample as well. The V and J genes are TRBV28 and TRBJ1-2; a weak D match, TRBD1 (6 bases). Trimming shortened V by 4 bases and J by 2 bases, and 8 bases separated the two germline ends. In germline, CDR1 is MDHEN, CDR2 SYDVKM. The CDR3 sequence is 13 residues long. CDR3 in amino acids: CASSSGQNYGYTF. The CDR3 coding sequence is TGTGCCAGCAGTTCAGGACAGAACTATGGCTACACCTTC.

The chain uses TRBV4-2 and TRBJ2-2; TRBD1 matches at 11 bases. This CDR3 has 19 residues. Unmatched junction bases numbered 14, after V lost 5 bases and J lost 3 bases. The germline V gene encodes CDR1 LGHNA and CDR2 YNFKEQ. The CDR3 sequence: CASSYRDRGTGKDTGELFF. The CDR3 coding sequence is TGTGCCAGCAGCTACAGGGACAGGGGGACGGGTAAGGACACCGGGGAGCTGTTTTTT.

The V and J genes are TRBV28 and TRBJ2-1; 8 bases are shared with TRBD1. Germline V gene lookup returns CDR1 MDHEN and CDR2 SYDVKM. Trimming cost V 0 bases and J 7 bases; bases outside gene matches: 8. This CDR3 region has 16 residues. CDR3 coding DNA: TGTGCCAGCAGTTTATGGGGGACAGGTAGGGGAAATGAGCAGTTCTTC. It translates to CASSLWGTGRGNEQFF.

V usage is TRBV7-9 and J usage is TRBJ2-3; 10 positions agree with TRBD2. Looked up from germline, CDR1 is SEHNR and CDR2 is FQNEAQ (reference sequence). Trimming took 10 bases from V and 6 from J; bases not matched to a gene: 7. The CDR3 consists of 13 residues. The CDR3 region is CATRAGGPDTQYF. The CDR3 DNA follows: TGTGCCACCCGAGCGGGGGGGCCGGATACGCAGTATTTT. The full variable domain, its missing parts supplied by reference TRBV7-9 and TRBJ2-3, is DTGVSQNPRHKITKRGQNVTFRCDPISEHNRLYWYRQTLGQGPEFLTYFQNEAQLEKSRLLSDRFSAERPKGSFSTLEIQRTEQGDSAMYLCATRAGGPDTQYFGPGTRLTVL.

The rearrangement links TRBV7-9 to TRBJ1-2; 7 bases are shared with TRBD1. J gave up 0 bases and V 3 bases, and 7 bases lay outside the gene matches. Germline V CDR1 and CDR2: SEHNR, FQNEAQ (reference sequence). The CDR3 covers 16 residues. For the CDR3, the DNA is TGTGCCAGCAGCTTGGACGACAGGGCCCCTAACTATGGCTACACCTTC. Protein product: CASSLDDRAPNYGYTF.

V usage is TRBV7-2 and J usage is TRBJ2-5; 9 bases line up with TRBD2. The V gene's germline CDR1 is SGHTA and CDR2 FQGNSA. J gave up 4 bases and V 5 bases, and 8 bases lay outside the gene matches. This CDR3 is 15 amino acids long. For the CDR3, the DNA is TGTGCCAGCAGCGCCCAAGGACTAGCGACAGAGACCCAGTACTTC. Protein sequence: CASSAQGLATETQYF. The full variable domain, completed using reference TRBV7-2 and TRBJ2-5, is GAGVSQSPSNKVTEKGKDVELRCDPISGHTALYWYRQSLGQGLEFLIYFQGNSAPDKSGLPSDRFSAERTGGSVSTLTIQRTQQEDSAVYLCASSAQGLATETQYFGPGTRLLVL.

J is TRBJ1-2 and V is TRBV6-5; tentatively, D is TRBD1 (6 bases). Trimming removed 6 bases at V and 0 bases at J, with 8 bases between. CDR1 MNHEY and CDR2 SVGAGI come from the germline V gene. The CDR3 totals 13 residues. CDR3 amino acids: CASRGQTNYGYTF. The CDR3 nucleotides read TGTGCCAGCAGAGGACAGACTAACTATGGCTACACCTTC.

This chain connects TRBV3-1 (or the pseudogene TRBV3-2) to TRBJ1-2, with D hard to call. Germline lookup yields CDR1 LGHDT and CDR2 YNNKEL (reference sequence). The V end lost 2 bases, the J end lost 2 bases, and 9 bases lay between the germline ends. There are 14 residues in the CDR3. CDR3 sequence: CASSQQTSNYGYTF. The DNA of the CDR3 is TGTGCCAGCAGCCAACAGACTTCAAACTATGGCTACACCTTC.